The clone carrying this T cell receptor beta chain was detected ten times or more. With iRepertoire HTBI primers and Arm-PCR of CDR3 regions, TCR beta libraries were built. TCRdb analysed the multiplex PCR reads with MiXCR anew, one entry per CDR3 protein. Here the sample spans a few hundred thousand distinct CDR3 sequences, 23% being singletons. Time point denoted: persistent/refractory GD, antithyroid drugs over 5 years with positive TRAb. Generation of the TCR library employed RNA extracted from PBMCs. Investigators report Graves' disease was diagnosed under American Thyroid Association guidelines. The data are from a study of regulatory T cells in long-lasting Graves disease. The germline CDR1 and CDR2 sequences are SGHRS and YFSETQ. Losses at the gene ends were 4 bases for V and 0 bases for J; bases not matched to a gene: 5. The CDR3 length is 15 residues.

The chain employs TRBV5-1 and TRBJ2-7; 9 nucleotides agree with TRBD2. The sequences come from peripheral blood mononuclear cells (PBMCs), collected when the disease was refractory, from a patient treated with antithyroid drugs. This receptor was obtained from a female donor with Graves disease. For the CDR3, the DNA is TGCGCCAGCAGCCTTACAGCGGGGGGCTCCTACGAGCAGTACTTC. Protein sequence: CASSLTAGGSYEQYF. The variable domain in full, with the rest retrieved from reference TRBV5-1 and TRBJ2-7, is KAGVTQTPRYLIKTRGQQVTLSCSPISGHRSVSWYQQTPGQGLQFLFEYFSETQRNKGNFPGRFSGRQFSNSRSEMNVSTLELGDSALYLCASSLTAGGSYEQYFGPGTRLTVT.